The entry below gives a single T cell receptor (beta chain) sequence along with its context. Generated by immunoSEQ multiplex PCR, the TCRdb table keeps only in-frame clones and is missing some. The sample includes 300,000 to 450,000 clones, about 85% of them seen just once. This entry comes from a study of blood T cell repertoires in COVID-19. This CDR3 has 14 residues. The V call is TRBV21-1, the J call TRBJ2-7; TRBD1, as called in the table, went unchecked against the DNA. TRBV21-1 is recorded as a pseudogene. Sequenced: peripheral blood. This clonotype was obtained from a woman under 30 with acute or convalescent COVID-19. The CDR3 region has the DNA TGTGCCAGCAGCAAAAGGGACAGGGTATACGAGCAGTACTTC. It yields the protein CASSKRDRVYEQYF.